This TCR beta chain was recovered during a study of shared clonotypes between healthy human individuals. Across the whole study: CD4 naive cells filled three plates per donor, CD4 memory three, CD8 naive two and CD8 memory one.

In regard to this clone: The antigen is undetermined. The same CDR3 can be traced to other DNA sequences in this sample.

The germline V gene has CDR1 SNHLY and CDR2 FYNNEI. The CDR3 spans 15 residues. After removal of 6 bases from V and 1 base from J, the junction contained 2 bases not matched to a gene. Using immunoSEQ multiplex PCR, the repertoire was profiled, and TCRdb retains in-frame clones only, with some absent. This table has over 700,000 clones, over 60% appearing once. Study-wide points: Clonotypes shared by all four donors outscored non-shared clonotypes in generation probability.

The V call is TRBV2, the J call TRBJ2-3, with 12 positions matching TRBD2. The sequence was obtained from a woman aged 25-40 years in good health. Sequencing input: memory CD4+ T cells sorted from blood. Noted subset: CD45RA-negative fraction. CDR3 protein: CASRRLAGGTDTQYF. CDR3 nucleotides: TGTGCCAGCAGGCGACTAGCGGGAGGCACAGATACGCAGTATTTT. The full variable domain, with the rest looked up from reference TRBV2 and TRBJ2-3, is EPEVTQTPSHQVTQMGQEVILRCVPISNHLYFYWYRQILGQKVEFLVSFYNNEISEKSEIFDDQFSVERPDGSNFTLKIRSTKLEDSAMYFCASRRLAGGTDTQYFGPGTRLTVL.